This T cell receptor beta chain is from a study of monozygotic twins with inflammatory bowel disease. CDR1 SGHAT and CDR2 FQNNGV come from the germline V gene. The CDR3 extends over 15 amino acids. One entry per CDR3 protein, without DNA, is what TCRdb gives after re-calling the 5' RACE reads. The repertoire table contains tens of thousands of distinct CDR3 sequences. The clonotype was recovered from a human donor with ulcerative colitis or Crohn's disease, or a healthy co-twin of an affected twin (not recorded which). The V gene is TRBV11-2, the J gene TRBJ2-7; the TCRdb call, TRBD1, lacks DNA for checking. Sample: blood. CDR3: CASSLVEGATYEQYF.